Listed below are T cell receptor beta chains from one sample, sequenced in a study of neurological immune-mediated disorders. TCRdb ran MiXCR on the 5' RACE reads and lists one entry per CDR3 protein. This table has about 18,000 distinct CDR3 sequences, 11% to 15% appearing once. The sequenced material came from CD4+ T cells from blood. These receptors were obtained from a woman aged 60-75 years with HTLV-1-associated myelopathy (HAM/TSP). CDR3s include the opening cysteine and the closing phenylalanine or tryptophan. Fields, in order: V gene, clone size, D gene, J gene, CDR3 DNA, CDR3 protein. The D gene is left open where the match is weak. Not every row has a clone size; where given, it reads once, few, many or a size class.

TRBV30	many	NA	TRBJ2-6	TGTGCCTGGAAAGAGGGGAGCTCTGGGGCCAACGTCCTGACTTTC	CAWKEGSSGANVLTF
TRBV27	many	NA	TRBJ1-1	TGTGCCAGCAACCGTAACACTGAAGCTTTCTTT	CASNRNTEAFF
TRBV5-1	many	NA	TRBJ1-3	TGCGCCAGCAGCGACAAAACAGGGCGCTCTGGAAACACCATATATTTT	CASSDKTGRSGNTIYF
TRBV10-3	NA	TRBD1	TRBJ2-3	TGTGCCATCACTCCGACAGGGCGCACAGATACAAAGTATTTT	CAITPTGRTDTKYF
TRBV10-2	many	NA	TRBJ1-5	TGCGCCAGCACCTTGGGGATCTGGGGTCAGCCCCAGCATTTT	CASTLGIWGQPQHF
TRBV19	many	TRBD1	TRBJ2-2	TGTGCCAGTAGTAAGGGACAGAGATACACCGGGGAGCTGTTTTTT	CASSKGQRYTGELFF
TRBV20-1	many	NA	TRBJ2-7	TGCAGTGCAACCGGGACAAGAGTACTCTACGAGCAGTACTTC	CSATGTRVLYEQYF
TRBV18	many	TRBD1	TRBJ2-3	TGTGCCAGCTCACCGAGAAGGTTGTCCGGGACAGGGGTGGATACGCAGTATTTT	CASSPRRLSGTGVDTQYF
TRBV12-3/TRBV12-4	medium-sized	NA	TRBJ1-2	TGTGCCAGCAGTTTGGGGGGGCAGGGCGGTGGCTACACCTTC	CASSLGGQGGGYTF
TRBV28	many	TRBD1	TRBJ2-5	TGTGCCAGCATTCACAGGGGTGCACAAGAGACCCAGTACTTC	CASIHRGAQETQYF
TRBV15	many	TRBD2	TRBJ2-3	TGTGCCACCAGCAGGCTATGGGGGCGGGGGGGCATTCCTAGCACAGATACGCAGTATTTT	CATSRLWGRGGIPSTDTQYF
TRBV29-1	many	NA	TRBJ1-5	TGCAGCGTTGGGGGGGTCAATCAGCCCCAGCATTTT	CSVGGVNQPQHF
TRBV20-1	many	NA	TRBJ1-5	TGCAGTGCTAGCTTGGACCGAAATCAGCCCCAGCATTTT	CSASLDRNQPQHF
TRBV6-5	NA	NA	TRBJ1-1	TGTGCCAGAAGTGCCGTCCAGGTGCCGGGTGCTTTATTT	CARSAVQVPGALF
TRBV20-1	many	NA	TRBJ2-7	TGCAGTGCTAGGAGTATGGGATACGAGCAGTACTTC	CSARSMGYEQYF
TRBV11-3	many	TRBD2	TRBJ2-1	TGTGCCAGCAGCTTGGGACTAGCGGGTTACAATGAGCAGTTCTTC	CASSLGLAGYNEQFF
TRBV24-1	many	NA	TRBJ2-2	TGTGCCACCAGTGAGAAATGGTCGTGGGGGCTGGGCACCGGGGAGCTGTTTTTT	CATSEKWSWGLGTGELFF
TRBV6-5	NA	NA	TRBJ1-1	TGTGCCAGCAGTTACTCGTGGGGCGCGTGGATGAACACTGAAGCTTTCTTT	CASSYSWGAWMNTEAFF
TRBV5-1	many	TRBD2	TRBJ2-1	TGCGCCAGCAGCTTGGTACTAGCGGGGGGCGATGAGCAGTTCTTC	CASSLVLAGGDEQFF
TRBV3-1	many	NA	TRBJ2-7	TGTGCCAGCAGCCTCGCTTCCTACGAGCAGTACTTC	CASSLASYEQYF
TRBV5-1	medium-sized	NA	TRBJ2-5	TGCGCCAGCAGTTACGGGTACCAAGAGACCCAGTACTTC	CASSYGYQETQYF
TRBV5-1	many	NA	TRBJ2-1	TGCGCCAGCAGCTTGGCCCCGGGGAGCTCCTACAATGAGCAGTTCTTC	CASSLAPGSSYNEQFF
TRBV29-1	NA	NA	TRBJ2-1	TGCAGCCCCAACCAATGGGCGGCAGCCTACAATGAGCAGTTCTTC	CSPNQWAAAYNEQFF
TRBV20-1	many	NA	TRBJ2-3	TGCAGTGTTGACAGCTCTAGCACAGATACGCAGTATTTT	CSVDSSSTDTQYF
TRBV4-1	NA	NA	TRBJ1-5	TGCGCCAGCAGCCAAGAAAGCGCAGGTGCCTACCAGTTTAGCAATCAGCCCCAGCATTTT	CASSQESAGAYQFSNQPQHF
TRBV9	NA	TRBD1	TRBJ2-1	TGTGCAAGCAGCGTAGCGTCTCAGGGGGCCTCCTACAATGAGCGGTTCTTC	CASSVASQGASYNERFF
TRBV10-2	NA	TRBD2	TRBJ2-5	TGCGCCAGCAGTGAGTCCTTGAGCGGGAAAGAGACCCAGTACTTC	CASSESLSGKETQYF
TRBV10-3	many	TRBD2	TRBJ2-6	TGTGCCATCAGCTTACTAGCGGGGACTTATGAGGCCAACGTCCTGACTTTC	CAISLLAGTYEANVLTF
TRBV20-1	many	TRBD2	TRBJ2-1	TGCAGTGCTCTCGTCCCGGGACTAGCGGGCGGCTTCTTC	CSALVPGLAGGFF
TRBV5-5	medium-sized	TRBD2	TRBJ2-1	TGTGCCAGCAGCCAAGCGGGAGGAGGGGGCAATGAGCAGTTCTTC	CASSQAGGGGNEQFF
TRBV20-1	many	TRBD1	TRBJ1-2	TGCAGTGCTAGGGGACAGGTGACTTCTAACTATGGCTACACCTTC	CSARGQVTSNYGYTF
TRBV27	many	NA	TRBJ1-5	TGTGCCAGCAGGCGACAGCCTCAGGGGAACGGGCAGCCCCAGCATTTT	CASRRQPQGNGQPQHF
TRBV14	many	NA	TRBJ1-6	TGTGCCAGCAGCCAAGGGCGCCAGGGACTTTCACCCCTCCACTTT	CASSQGRQGLSPLHF
TRBV20-1	many	TRBD2	TRBJ2-1	TGCAGTGCTAGAAAGAGCGGGGCGGGTGAGTTTGAGCAGTTCTTC	CSARKSGAGEFEQFF
TRBV5-1	many	NA	TRBJ2-4	TGCGCCAGGGCCCCCCTCACGTCTCCTCTACCCAAAAACATTCAGTACTTC	CARAPLTSPLPKNIQYF
TRBV7-9	many	NA	TRBJ2-7	TGTGCCAGCAGCCCAGACGGGGCAGGCGAGCAGTACTTC	CASSPDGAGEQYF
TRBV3-1	many	NA	TRBJ2-1	TGTGCCAGCAGCCGAGGGGGTCTTTCTGGGCGAGCCAATGAGCAGTTCTTC	CASSRGGLSGRANEQFF
TRBV20-1	many	TRBD1	TRBJ2-1	TGCAGTGCTCCTCGACAGGGGGTTTGGAATGAGCAGTTCTTC	CSAPRQGVWNEQFF
TRBV5-1	many	TRBD1	TRBJ2-2	TGCGCCAGCAGCTTGGCCGGGACAGAAGGGCAGGCAGAGCTGTTTTTT	CASSLAGTEGQAELFF
TRBV7-9	many	TRBD1	TRBJ1-1	TGTGCCAGCAGACTACAGGGGGAAGCTTTCTTT	CASRLQGEAFF
TRBV10-2	medium-sized	TRBD1	TRBJ1-5	TGCGCCAGCAGCACAGGGGTGAGCAATCAGCCCCAGCATTTT	CASSTGVSNQPQHF
TRBV5-1	many	TRBD1	TRBJ1-6	TGCGCCAGCAGCCGGGGACAGGCTAATTCACCCCTCCACTTT	CASSRGQANSPLHF
TRBV9	many	TRBD2	TRBJ2-3	TGTGCCAGCAGCGTGCAGGGACTAGAGACAGATACGCAGTATTTT	CASSVQGLETDTQYF
TRBV20-1	many	NA	TRBJ1-5	TGCAGTGCTAGACAAGGGGGGAGCAATCAGCCCCAGCATTTT	CSARQGGSNQPQHF
TRBV7-2	many	NA	TRBJ2-6	TGTGCCAGCAGCTTACAGCTCGGGGGGGCCAACGTCCTGACTTTC	CASSLQLGGANVLTF
TRBV10-3	NA	TRBD2	TRBJ2-3	TGTGCCATCAGTGCCGGGACTAACGGAGATACGCAGTATTTT	CAISAGTNGDTQYF
TRBV29-1	medium-sized	NA	TRBJ1-5	TGCAGCGTTGAGTTATCGGGGGATCAACCCCAGCATTTT	CSVELSGDQPQHF
TRBV9	NA	NA	TRBJ2-4	TGTGCCAGCAGCGTGCTCTCAGGACCAGAAAACATTCAGTACTTC	CASSVLSGPENIQYF
TRBV7-2	medium-sized	TRBD1	TRBJ2-3	TGTGCCAGCAGCACAGGACAGGGTATAGATACGCAGTATTTT	CASSTGQGIDTQYF
TRBV20-1	many	NA	TRBJ1-6	TGCAGTGCTTCCCGGTCGTCGTCTAATTCACCCCTCCACTTT	CSASRSSSNSPLHF
TRBV4-1	NA	TRBD2	TRBJ2-1	TGCGCCAGCAGCCAAGTGGGGACTAGCGGGGGGGCGGATGAGCAGTTCTTC	CASSQVGTSGGADEQFF
TRBV7-9	many	NA	TRBJ2-3	TGTGCCAGCAGCCAGAGCACAGATACGCAGTATTTT	CASSQSTDTQYF
TRBV20-1	many	TRBD2	TRBJ2-3	TGCAGTGCTAGTGTTAGCGGGAGTGAAACAGATACGCAGTATTTT	CSASVSGSETDTQYF
TRBV20-1	NA	NA	TRBJ2-3	TGCAGTGTTCCGGGACTCACCCCGGGGACAGATACGCAGTATTTT	CSVPGLTPGTDTQYF
TRBV20-1	NA	NA	TRBJ1-1	TGCAGTGTTGGGGGGCGGGTGAACACTGAAGCTTTCTTT	CSVGGRVNTEAFF